The 15 T cell receptor beta chains given below trace back to one sample, sequenced in a study of shared clonotypes between healthy human individuals. Assay used: immunoSEQ multiplex PCR; TCRdb lists only in-frame clones, some missing. This table has roughly 2 million clones, about 95% appearing once. CD45RO negativity and positive selection for CCR7 defined naive CD8 cells, a population that excluded terminally differentiated effector memory CD45RA+ cells. The specimen sequenced was naive CD8+ T cells sorted from blood. Receptors originate from a man aged 18 to 29 in good health.

This clone has just one count. This chain links TRBV11-2 with TRBJ2-7, with TRBD1 identical over 8 bases. Germline trimming cut 5 bases from V and 3 bases from J; bases unmatched to any gene: 12. This CDR3 is 16 amino acids long. The germline V gene has CDR1 SGHAT and CDR2 FQNNGV. The chain's CDR3 is CASSTYSGTGDYEQYF. The CDR3 nucleotides read TGTGCCAGCAGCACCTATTCCGGGACAGGTGACTACGAGCAGTACTTC.

In its sample, this clone was seen a few times. The chain is built from TRBV28 and TRBJ2-2; D may be TRBD1 (5 bases). Trimming removed 8 bases from V and 11 bases from J, with 12 bases in between. In germline, CDR1 is MDHEN, CDR2 SYDVKM. The CDR3 is 11 residues long. The CDR3 DNA reads as TGTGCCAGCCATTCACAGGCAGAGCTGTTTTTT. Translation: CASHSQAELFF.

This chain joins TRBV6-4 and TRBJ2-3, with 9 bases fitting TRBD2. J was trimmed by 9 bases and V by 0 bases; bases with no gene match: 7. Looked up from germline, CDR1 is MRHNA and CDR2 is SNTAGT. The CDR3 has 15 residues. This CDR3 reads CASSDSASGVMTQYF. CDR3 nucleotides: TGTGCCAGCAGTGACTCGGCTAGCGGGGTGATGACGCAGTATTTT.

V gene TRBV29-1 combines with J gene TRBJ1-2; maybe TRBD1 (6 bases). The germline gives CDR1 SQVTM, CDR2 ANQGSEA. The CDR3 length is 13 residues. Trimming took off 1 base at V and 10 bases at J, with 16 bases between the two ends. The CDR3: CSVEAPGQFYYTF. CDR3 bases: TGCAGCGTTGAAGCCCCAGGACAGTTCTACTACACCTTC.

Only one count was recorded for this clone. The rearrangement links TRBV2 to TRBJ2-5, with D tentatively TRBD2 (6 bases). Trimming left V 4 bases short and J 9 bases short, with 12 bases between. Germline-derived CDR1 and CDR2 are SNHLY and FYNNEI. The CDR3 has 12 residues. CDR3 sequence reads: CASSGGREAQYF. In DNA form, the CDR3 reads TGTGCCAGCAGTGGGGGTAGGGAGGCCCAGTACTTC.

The chain couples TRBV5-4 to TRBJ2-2; D tentatively reads TRBD1 or TRBD2 (5 bases each). V was cut by 4 bases and J by 0 bases, with 13 bases left in between. CDR3 length: 16 amino acids. CDR1 is SGHNT, CDR2 YYREEE, per germline (reference sequence). CDR3 sequence: CASSQEGRTNTGELFF. In DNA form, the CDR3 reads TGTGCCAGCAGCCAAGAGGGACGAACGAACACCGGGGAGCTGTTTTTT. The variable domain in full, completed from reference TRBV5-4 and TRBJ2-2, reads ETGVTQSPTHLIKTRGQQVTLRCSSQSGHNTVSWYQQALGQGPQFIFQYYREEENGRGNFPPRFSGLQFPNYSSELNVNALELDDSALYLCASSQEGRTNTGELFFGEGSRLTVL.

This clone was seen just once. The chain couples TRBV6-1 to TRBJ1-1; no reliable D call. This CDR3 is built from 16 residues. The V end was cut by 2 bases, the J end by 5 bases, with 18 bases between. Germline assignment: CDR1 MNHNS and CDR2 SASEGT. The CDR3 spells CASSELPGGWYTEAFF. DNA for the CDR3: TGTGCCAGCAGTGAACTACCAGGCGGGTGGTATACTGAAGCTTTCTTT.

The chain uses TRBV4-3 and TRBJ2-7; 7 bases agree with TRBD1. Germline trimming cut 5 bases from V and 2 bases from J; bases unmatched to any gene: 6. Germline CDR1 LGHNA, CDR2 YSLEER. The CDR3 totals 14 residues. The CDR3 spells CASSYRDSPYEQYF. CDR3 sequence (DNA): TGCGCCAGCAGCTACCGGGACAGTCCCTACGAGCAGTACTTC.

The chain links TRBV11-2 to TRBJ1-4; D gene unclear. This CDR3 comprises 12 residues. CDR1 and CDR2 (germline): SGHAT, FQNNGV. Trimming took off 6 bases at V and 4 bases at J, with 6 bases between the two ends. This CDR3 is CASSASNEKLFF. CDR3 nucleotides: TGTGCCAGCAGTGCCAGTAATGAAAAACTGTTTTTT.

The rearrangement links TRBV27 to TRBJ1-2, with 8 bases identical to TRBD1. The V gene's germline CDR1 is MNHEY and CDR2 SMNVEV (reference sequence). The junction had 4 bases not matched to a gene; V was cut back by 4 bases and J by 0 bases. CDR3 size: 15 residues. CDR3 residues: CASSSRQGTNYGYTF. CDR3 DNA sequence: TGTGCCAGCAGTTCGAGACAGGGGACTAACTATGGCTACACCTTC.

The chain links TRBV7-9 to TRBJ2-7; 11 nucleotides match TRBD2. The CDR3 has 15 residues. The V gene's germline CDR1 is SEHNR and CDR2 FQNEAQ (reference sequence). V lost 5 bases to trimming and J lost 3 bases; unmatched junction nucleotides: 6. The CDR3 bases are TGTGCCAGCAGCGAGGGACTAGCGGTGATCTACGAGCAGTACTTC. Translated, it gives CASSEGLAVIYEQYF.

This chain uses TRBV9 with TRBJ1-3; TRBD1 is a possible D gene (6 bases). The CDR3 extends over 16 amino acids. V gave up 0 bases and J gave up 4 bases, with 14 bases separating them. Germline CDR1 is SGDLS and CDR2 is YYNGEE. In DNA form, the CDR3 reads TGTGCCAGCAGCGTAGAGGGGGGTCTGGGCGGAAACACCATATATTTT. Translating it yields CASSVEGGLGGNTIYF.

V usage is TRBV6-5 and J usage is TRBJ2-7; no clear D. This CDR3 region has 14 residues. Trimming took 6 bases from V and 0 from J, leaving 12 bases between them. Germline V gene data show CDR1 as MNHEY and CDR2 as SVGAGI. The CDR3 nucleotides read TGTGCCAGCAGCCCCGCCTGGGTCTCCTACGAGCAGTACTTC. It is translated as CASSPAWVSYEQYF.

J is TRBJ2-3 and V is TRBV30; a weak D match, TRBD2 (6 bases). CDR1 GTSNPN and CDR2 SVGIG come from the germline V gene (reference sequence). The CDR3 spans 13 residues. The CDR3 region has the DNA TGTGTAACCGCGGGGAGCCGCACAGATACGCAGTATTTT. Residues: CVTAGSRTDTQYF. The full variable domain, its missing parts supplied by reference TRBV30 and TRBJ2-3, is SQTIHQWPATLVQPVGSPLSLECTVEGTSNPNLYWYRQAAGRGLQLLFYSVGIGQISSEVPQNLSASRPQDRQFILSSKKLLLSDSGFYLCVTAGSRTDTQYFGPGTRLTVL.

The rearrangement links TRBV13 to TRBJ2-3, with 16 positions matching TRBD2. This CDR3 has 20 amino acids. CDR1 PRHDT and CDR2 FYEKMQ come from the germline V gene (reference sequence). With 3 bases clipped from V and 0 bases from J, the junction kept 9 bases outside the gene matches. This chain's CDR3 is CASSFRRGLAGGPSTDTQYF. Written as DNA, the CDR3 is TGTGCCAGCAGCTTCCGCCGGGGACTAGCGGGAGGGCCTAGCACAGATACGCAGTATTTT.